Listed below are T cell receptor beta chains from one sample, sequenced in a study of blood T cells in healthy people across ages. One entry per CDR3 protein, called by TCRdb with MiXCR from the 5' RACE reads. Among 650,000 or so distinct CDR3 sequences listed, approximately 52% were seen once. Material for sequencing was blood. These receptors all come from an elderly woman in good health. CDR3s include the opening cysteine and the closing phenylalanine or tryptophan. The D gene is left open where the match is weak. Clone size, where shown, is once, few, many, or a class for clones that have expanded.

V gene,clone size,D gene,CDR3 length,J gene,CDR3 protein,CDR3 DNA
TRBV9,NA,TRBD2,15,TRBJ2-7,CASSSSGGISHEQYF,TGTGCCAGCAGCTCCAGCGGGGGGATCTCCCACGAGCAGTACTTC
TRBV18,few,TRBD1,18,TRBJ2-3,CASSLLRPGQGKTDTQYF,TGTGCCAGCTCACTGCTACGACCGGGACAGGGGAAGACAGATACGCAGTATTTT
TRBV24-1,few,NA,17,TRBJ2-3,CATSDQGTRFPRATQYF,TGTGCCACCAGTGACCAAGGGACAAGATTCCCCAGAGCTACGCAGTATTTT
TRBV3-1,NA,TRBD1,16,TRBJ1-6,CASSQDRGVLNSPLHF,TGTGCCAGCAGCCAGGACAGGGGAGTACTAAATTCACCCCTCCACTTT
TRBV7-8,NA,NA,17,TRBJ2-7,CASSFSDLGGEHYEQYF,TGTGCCAGCAGCTTTTCCGACTTAGGGGGGGAACATTACGAGCAGTACTTC
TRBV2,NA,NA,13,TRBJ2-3,CASSRDFTDTRYF,TGTGCCAGCAGCCGGGACTTCACAGATACGCGGTATTTT
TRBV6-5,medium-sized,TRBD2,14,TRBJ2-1,CASSYGGGYNEQFF,TGTGCCAGCAGTTACGGCGGGGGGTACAATGAGCAGTTCTTC
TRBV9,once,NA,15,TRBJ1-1,CASSGGQAKNTEAFF,TGTGCCAGCAGCGGGGGACAAGCAAAGAACACTGAAGCTTTCTTT
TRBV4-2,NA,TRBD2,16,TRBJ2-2,CASSQVTSGGTGELFF,TGTGCCAGCAGCCAAGTGACAAGCGGGGGGACCGGGGAGCTGTTTTTT
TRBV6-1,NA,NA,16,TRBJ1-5,CASSDRSSYSNQPQHF,TGTGCCAGCAGTGATCGTAGTAGCTATAGCAATCAGCCCCAGCATTTT
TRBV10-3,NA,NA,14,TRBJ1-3,CAITDASSGNTIYF,TGTGCCATCACGGACGCTAGCTCTGGAAACACCATATATTTT
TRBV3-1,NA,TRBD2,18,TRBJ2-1,CASSPWTSGGLGPDEQFF,TGTGCCAGCAGCCCCTGGACTAGCGGGGGCCTCGGACCCGATGAGCAGTTCTTC
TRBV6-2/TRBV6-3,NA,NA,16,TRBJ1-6,CASSDDLLSHNSPLHF,TGTGCCAGCAGTGACGACCTTCTCTCCCATAATTCACCCCTCCACTTT
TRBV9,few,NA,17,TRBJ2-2,CASSVQIGRHDTGELFF,TGTGCCAGCAGCGTACAGATTGGCAGGCACGACACCGGGGAGCTGTTTTTT
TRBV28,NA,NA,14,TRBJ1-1,CASSFPPRGAEAFF,TGTGCCAGCAGTTTCCCCCCCAGAGGCGCTGAAGCTTTCTTT
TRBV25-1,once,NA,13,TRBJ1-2,CASSELGRAGYTF,TGTGCCAGCAGTGAACTGGGGAGAGCTGGCTACACCTTC
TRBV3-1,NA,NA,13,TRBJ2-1,CASSQYVEGGQFF,TGTGCCAGCAGCCAATACGTGGAGGGTGGGCAGTTCTTC
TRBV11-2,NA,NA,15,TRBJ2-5,CASTPFGLAWETQYF,TGTGCCAGCACCCCGTTTGGGTTAGCGTGGGAGACCCAGTACTTC
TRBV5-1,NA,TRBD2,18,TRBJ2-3,CASSFGSSAGLASDTQYF,TGCGCCAGCAGCTTCGGGAGTTCGGCGGGACTAGCCTCAGATACGCAGTATTTT
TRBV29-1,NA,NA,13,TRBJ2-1,CSVGTARFNEQFF,TGCAGCGTTGGGACAGCGCGTTTCAATGAGCAGTTCTTC